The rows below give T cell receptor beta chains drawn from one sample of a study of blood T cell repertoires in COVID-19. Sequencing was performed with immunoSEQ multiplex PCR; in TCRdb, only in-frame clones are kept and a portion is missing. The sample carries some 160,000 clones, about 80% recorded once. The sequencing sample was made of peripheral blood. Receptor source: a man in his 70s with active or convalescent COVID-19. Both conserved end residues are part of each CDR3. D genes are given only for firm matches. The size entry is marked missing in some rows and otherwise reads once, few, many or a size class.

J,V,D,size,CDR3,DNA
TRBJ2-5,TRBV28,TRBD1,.,CASSRQGVAETQYF,TGTGCCAGCAGTCGACAGGGGGTTGCGGAGACCCAGTACTTC
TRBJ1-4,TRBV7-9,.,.,CASSPGGGNEKLFF,TGTGCCAGCAGCCCGGGGGGGGGAAATGAAAAACTGTTTTTT
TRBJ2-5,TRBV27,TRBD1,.,CASSSPTGGQETQYF,TGTGCCAGCAGTTCTCCCACAGGGGGACAGGAGACCCAGTACTTC
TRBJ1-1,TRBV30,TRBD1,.,CAHTGGPRRRNTEAFF,TGTGCCCATACAGGGGGACCCCGGAGGCGGAACACTGAAGCTTTCTTT
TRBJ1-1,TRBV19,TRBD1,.,CASSARDRNPFEAFF,TGTGCCAGTAGTGCCCGGGACAGGAACCCCTTTGAAGCTTTCTTT
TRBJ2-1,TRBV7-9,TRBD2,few,CASSPGGRTYNEQFF,TGTGCCAGCAGCCCGGGGGGGCGAACCTACAATGAGCAGTTCTTC
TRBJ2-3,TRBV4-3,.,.,CASSHSWAANGVDTQYF,TGCGCCAGCAGCCATTCCTGGGCCGCAAACGGTGTAGATACGCAGTATTTT
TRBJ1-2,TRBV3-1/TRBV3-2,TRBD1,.,CASRYHRGRDYGYTF,TGTGCCAGCAGATATCACAGGGGGCGCGACTATGGCTACACCTTC
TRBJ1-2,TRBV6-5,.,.,CASSYGGNYGYTF,TGTGCCAGCAGTTACGGGGGGAACTATGGCTACACCTTC
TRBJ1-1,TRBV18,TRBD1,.,CASSDSQGAEAFF,TGTGCCAGCTCGGACAGTCAGGGGGCTGAAGCTTTCTTT
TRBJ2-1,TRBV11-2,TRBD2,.,CASSPGGNYNEQFF,TGTGCCAGCAGCCCCGGGGGGAACTACAATGAGCAGTTCTTC
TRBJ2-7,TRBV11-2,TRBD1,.,CASSRQGASYEQYF,TGTGCCAGCAGCCGACAGGGGGCCTCCTACGAGCAGTACTTC
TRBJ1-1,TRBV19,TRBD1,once,CASSISPGTGDRDTEAFF,TGTGCCAGTAGTATATCCCCCGGGACAGGGGATAGGGACACTGAAGCTTTCTTT
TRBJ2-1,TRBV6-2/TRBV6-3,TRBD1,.,CASSYSRTGAIMGNEQFF,TGTGCCAGCAGTTACTCTAGGACAGGGGCTATCATGGGGAATGAGCAGTTCTTC
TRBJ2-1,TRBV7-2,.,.,CASSLGVAPSSYNEQFF,TGTGCCAGCAGCTTGGGCGTAGCGCCGAGCTCCTACAATGAGCAGTTCTTC
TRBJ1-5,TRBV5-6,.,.,CASSPSEGQPQHF,TGTGCCAGCAGCCCCAGTGAGGGACAGCCCCAGCATTTT
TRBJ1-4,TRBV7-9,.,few,CASSHREGEKLFF,TGTGCCAGCAGTCACAGGGAGGGGGAAAAACTGTTTTTT
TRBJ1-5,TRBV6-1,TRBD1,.,CASSDKTGSNNQPQHF,TGTGCCAGCAGTGACAAGACAGGGTCAAACAATCAGCCCCAGCATTTT
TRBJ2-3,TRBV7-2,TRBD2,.,CASSLVAGGADTQYF,TGTGCCAGCAGCTTAGTGGCGGGAGGGGCAGATACGCAGTATTTT
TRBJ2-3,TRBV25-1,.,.,CASSESRGTDTQYF,TGTGCCAGCAGTGAATCAAGGGGAACAGATACGCAGTATTTT
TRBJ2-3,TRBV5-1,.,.,CASSSAATQSTDTQYF,TGCGCCAGCAGCTCCGCCGCGACACAGAGCACAGATACGCAGTATTTT
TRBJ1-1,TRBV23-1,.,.,CASSRQGKGTEAFF,TGCGCCAGCAGCCGGCAGGGTAAGGGGACTGAAGCTTTCTTT
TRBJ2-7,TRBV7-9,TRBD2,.,CASSLGGGRVLFYEQYF,TGTGCCAGCAGCTTAGGGGGCGGGAGGGTCTTATTCTACGAGCAGTACTTC
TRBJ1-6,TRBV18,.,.,CASSPPNSPLHF,TGTGCCAGCTCACCTCCAAATTCACCCCTCCACTTT
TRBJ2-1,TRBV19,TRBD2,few,CASSIPGGGYYNEQFF,TGTGCCAGTAGTATACCTGGGGGGGGTTACTACAATGAGCAGTTCTTC
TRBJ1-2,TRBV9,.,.,CASSVATGRGNYGYTF,TGTGCCAGCAGCGTAGCTACGGGGCGGGGGAACTATGGCTACACCTTC
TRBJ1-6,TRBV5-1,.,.,CASRDTYNSPLHF,TGCGCCAGCAGGGACACCTATAATTCACCCCTCCACTTT
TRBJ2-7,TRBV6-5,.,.,CASSYSNNLAGEQYF,TGTGCCAGCAGTTACTCGAACAACCTCGCAGGGGAGCAGTACTTC
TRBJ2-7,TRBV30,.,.,CAWRVHYEQYF,TGTGCCTGGAGGGTACACTACGAGCAGTACTTC
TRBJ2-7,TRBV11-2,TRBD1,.,CASTPVGGTGGTYEQYF,TGTGCCAGCACCCCCGTGGGCGGGACAGGGGGGACCTACGAGCAGTACTTC
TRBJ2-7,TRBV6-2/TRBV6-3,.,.,CASSWPRRTIYEQYF,TGTGCCAGCAGTTGGCCTCGGAGGACTATCTACGAGCAGTACTTC
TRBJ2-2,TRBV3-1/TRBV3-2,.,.,CASSQGPGTSGVRLFF,TGTGCCAGCAGCCAAGGTCCGGGAACGAGTGGGGTCCGGCTGTTTTTT
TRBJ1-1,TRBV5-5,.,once,CASSPDMNTEAFF,TGTGCCAGCAGCCCTGACATGAACACTGAAGCTTTCTTT
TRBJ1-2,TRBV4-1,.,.,CASSREVALIGGYTF,TGCGCCAGCTCCCGGGAGGTCGCCCTCATAGGAGGCTACACCTTC
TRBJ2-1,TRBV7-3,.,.,CASSGSAYNEQFF,TGTGCCAGCAGCGGGAGTGCCTACAATGAGCAGTTCTTC
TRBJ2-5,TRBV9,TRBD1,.,CASSPGTGGRETQYF,TGTGCCAGCAGCCCGGGGACAGGGGGAAGAGAGACCCAGTACTTC
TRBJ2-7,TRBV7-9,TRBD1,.,CASSLGGTGANEQYF,TGTGCCAGCAGCTTAGGCGGGACAGGGGCCAACGAGCAGTACTTC
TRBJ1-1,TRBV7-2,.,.,CASSFVRGGTTEAFF,TGTGCCAGCAGCTTCGTCCGGGGGGGCACCACTGAAGCTTTCTTT
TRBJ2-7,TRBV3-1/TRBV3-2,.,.,CASSQLGAFGEQYF,TGTGCCAGCAGCCAACTGGGGGCTTTCGGGGAGCAGTACTTC
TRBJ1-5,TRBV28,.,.,CASSPPADQPQHF,TGTGCCAGCAGTCCCCCCGCGGATCAGCCCCAGCATTTT
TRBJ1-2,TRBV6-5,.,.,CASSYSPGNYGYTF,TGTGCCAGCAGTTACTCGCCAGGGAACTATGGCTACACCTTC